Below, one TCR beta chain is given with its context. As yet, its antigen is unknown. V trimming: 1 base; J trimming: 1 base; junction bases outside the gene matches: 11. The V gene's germline CDR1 is SGHNT and CDR2 YYREEE (reference sequence). The CDR3 sequence is 18 residues long. The source of the sample is a study of T cell repertoires in cytomegalovirus infection. Background on the study: Public TCR beta signatures marked donors with CMV infection and the matching HLA. Whole-study findings and limits: Summed frequency of public TCR beta families distinguished CMV carriers with the relevant HLA. Within the response measured ex vivo, HLA-C-restricted CMV-specific TCR beta clonotypes were dominant.

MiXCR, applied by TCRdb to the reads, yields one record per CDR3 protein. The table records more than 400,000 distinct CDR3 sequences, less than 30% of them present only once. Specimen: PBMCs. The origin of this receptor is a human donor in good health (CMV status not recorded). Some clones in this sample may be carry-over from other donors' samples. This chain uses TRBV5-4 with TRBJ2-5; 9 bases match TRBD2. CDR3 amino acids: CASSLKTSGAYAQETQYF. The CDR3 nucleotides read TGTGCCAGCAGCTTGAAGACTAGCGGAGCCTACGCCCAAGAGACCCAGTACTTC.